A single sample gave rise to the 2 T cell receptor beta chains below, sequenced in a study of Ad26.COV2.S vaccination and SARS-CoV-2 variants. Using immunoSEQ multiplex PCR, the repertoire was profiled, and TCRdb retains in-frame clones only, with some absent. The sample consists of about 350,000 clones, around 92% of them appearing once. Sequenced material: peripheral blood, taken after recovery from COVID-19. The receptors were gathered from a human donor who had recovered from COVID-19.

V is TRBV4-3 and J is TRBJ2-7, with TRBD2 matching 10 bases. CDR1 and CDR2 from the germline V gene are LGHNA and YSLEER. CDR3 size: 18 residues. J gave up 3 bases and V 1 base, and 12 bases lay outside the gene matches. CDR3: CASSQARLGSGGFYEQYF. The DNA of the CDR3 is TGCGCCAGCAGCCAAGCCCGCTTAGGTAGCGGGGGGTTCTACGAGCAGTACTTC.

This clone appeared a single time. This rearrangement joins TRBV27 to TRBJ2-7; TRBD1 aligns across 8 bases. V was clipped by 2 bases and J by 4 bases; unmatched bases: 7. The CDR3 spans 15 residues. Germline V gene lookup returns CDR1 MNHEY and CDR2 SMNVEV (reference sequence). DNA for the CDR3: TGTGCCAGCAGTTTAAACGGCCAGGGGGCGTACGAGCAGTACTTC. It codes for CASSLNGQGAYEQYF.